This TCR beta chain was sequenced for a study of a mutant IDH1 vaccine in newly diagnosed glioma. Background on the study: At weeks 1, 3, 5, 7, 11, 15, 19 and 23, patients received a vaccination, eight in all. Treated patients had a mean age of roughly 40 years and an approximately 62% male, approximately 38% female split. Commencement of vaccination occurred 4-6 weeks following radiotherapy alone, or concurrently with temozolomide cycles.

From germline, CDR1 is LNHDA and CDR2 SQIVND (reference sequence). V lost 6 bases, J lost 4 bases, and 8 bases stayed unmatched. This CDR3 has 15 amino acids. Described time point: week 11, during vaccination. One vaccine dose held 300 ug of mutant IDH1 20-mer peptide and came with topical imiquimod. Regarding this clone: Its target is unknown.

General study points: Among top peripheral T cell clonotypes, changes seemed unrelated to pseudoprogression.

Assay used: immunoSEQ multiplex PCR; TCRdb lists only in-frame clones, some missing. The sample consists of about 130,000 clones, around three quarters of them appearing once. This clonotype originated in a man aged 35 to 55 with glioma. Sequenced here: PBMCs, sampled from a glioma patient whose treatment included an IDH1 peptide vaccine. V usage is TRBV19 and J usage is TRBJ2-5; 10 bases are shared with TRBD2. The chain's CDR3 is CASRFSGGAVETQYF. CDR3 nucleotide sequence: TGTGCCAGTAGGTTCAGCGGGGGGGCCGTAGAGACCCAGTACTTC.